This TCR beta chain is drawn from a study of cytomegalovirus exposure and HLA in healthy donors. Study observations and caveats: A previous analysis found most TCR beta V segments productive roughly 87% or roughly 30% of the time.

This clone came up a few times. Its target is not known. The V end lost 5 bases, the J end lost 7 bases, and 17 bases lay between the germline ends. The CDR3 sequence is 15 residues long. Germline assignment: CDR1 SGHTA and CDR2 FQGNSA. 13 Jbeta primers and 60 Vbeta primers were used for the PCR. Profiling relied on immunoSEQ multiplex PCR, and the TCRdb table lists in-frame clones only, not all of them. The sample records nearly 110,000 clones, 70% to 85% being singletons. Specimen: PBMCs. The TCR sequence derives from a boy younger than 18 in good health and CMV-seronegative. This chain uses TRBV7-2 with TRBJ1-4; D perhaps matches TRBD1 (5 bases). The CDR3 coding sequence is TGTGCCAGCAGCGCTAGGACACCCGGCGGTGAAAAACTGTTTTTT. It translates to CASSARTPGGEKLFF. Filled out from reference TRBV7-2 and TRBJ1-4, the complete variable domain reads GAGVSQSPSNKVTEKGKDVELRCDPISGHTALYWYRQSLGQGLEFLIYFQGNSAPDKSGLPSDRFSAERTGGSVSTLTIQRTQQEDSAVYLCASSARTPGGEKLFFGSGTQLSVL.